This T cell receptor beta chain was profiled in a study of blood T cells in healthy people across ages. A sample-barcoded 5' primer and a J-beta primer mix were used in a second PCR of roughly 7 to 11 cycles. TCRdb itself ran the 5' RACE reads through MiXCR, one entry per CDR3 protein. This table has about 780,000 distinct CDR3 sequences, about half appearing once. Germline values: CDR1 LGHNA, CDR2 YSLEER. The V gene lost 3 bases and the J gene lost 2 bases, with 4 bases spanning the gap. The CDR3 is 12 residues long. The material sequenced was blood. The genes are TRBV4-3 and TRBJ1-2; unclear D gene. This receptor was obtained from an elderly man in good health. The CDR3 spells CASSHENYGYTF. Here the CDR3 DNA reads TGCGCCAGCAGCCATGAGAACTATGGCTACACCTTC.